This T cell receptor (beta chain) was documented in a study of monozygotic twins with inflammatory bowel disease. Whole-study findings and limits: By inverse Simpson index, TCRbeta diversity was lower in IBD patients than in healthy co-twins.

Concerning this clonotype itself: Its cognate antigen is unknown.

One entry per CDR3 protein, without DNA, is what TCRdb gives after re-calling the 5' RACE reads. The sample has 200,000 to 250,000 distinct CDR3 sequences. CDR1 is LNHDA, CDR2 SQIVND, per germline (reference sequence). The CDR3 totals 18 residues. The gene calls are TRBV19 and TRBJ2-1; without DNA, the TCRdb call of TRBD2 cannot be checked. The sequence was obtained from a human donor with ulcerative colitis or Crohn's disease, or a healthy co-twin of an affected twin (not recorded which). The sequenced sample consisted of blood. The CDR3 protein is CASSPLAGGPGSYNEQFF.